This T cell receptor beta chain stems from a study of T cell repertoires in aging, cancer and after chemotherapy (dated by TCRdb to the late 2010s). A note on the overall study: Six donor age groups were covered, ranging from 30 or younger up to 70 or older, and each group contained at least three individuals. Control TCR repertoires from healthy donors were recorded over several months to years, and clear clonal overlap was observed across re-sampling. The full dataset contained about 10 million TCR reads. To examine immunoaging and T cell reconstitution after chemotherapy, the study profiled TCR beta repertoires in peripheral blood from healthy donors and cancer patients. Alongside fewer than 100 healthy donors serving as a reference group, the cohort included approximately 220 cancer patients, of whom roughly 90 had hematological cancers and more than 110 had solid cancers. The investigation overall reported the following: According to the authors, the repertoire data do not allow conclusions to be drawn about immunological memory after chemotherapy. In both cancer cohorts, median generation probability rose over the chemotherapy interval, which suggests that the repertoire was reconstituted through rebound thymic output. In healthy donors, the drop in TCR diversity with age came mainly from a loss of richness, whereas in cancer patients a loss of evenness also played a part. Significantly lower blood TCR diversity and higher clonality were observed in untreated patients with hematological or solid cancers than in age-matched healthy donors.

The CDR3 has 13 amino acids, counting the end cysteine and phenylalanine. The only DNA kept is the CDR3, 39 bases in frame from the first base. V is shortened by 4 bases, J by 0 bases, and the region joining them spans 7 bases. CDR1 and CDR2 were assigned from the germline V gene (reference sequence) as SGHNT and YYREEE. Multiplex touch-down PCR with a mixed TRB-A/B primer pool was used to amplify rearranged TRB sequences covering the V, D and J segments. Illumina adapters and sample indices were attached to the amplicons in two consecutive PCR reactions using Phusion HS II polymerase. Amplicons were gel-purified with the NucleoSpin Gel and PCR Clean-up kit, then checked with Qubit and an Agilent 2100 Bioanalyzer. Libraries were sequenced on an Illumina MiSeq using 600-cycle, single-indexed, paired-end runs. Per the authors' processing: MiXCR versions 2.12 and 3.0.5 were used to process TRB sequences. A clone was defined as each unique CDR3 nucleotide sequence, and only productive sequences supported by at least two reads were kept. The repertoire metrics were Shannon diversity, evenness, clonality (calculated as one minus evenness), and diversity profiles parameterized by alpha from 0 to 5. Generation probabilities of clones in paired pre- and post-chemotherapy samples were computed with the IGoR algorithm. Through fastp at Q25 and MiXCR, TCRdb rebuilt clones from the public reads, retaining in-frame beta chains. Identical CDR3 protein sequences are pooled into one entry, listed with their most common genes and DNA. In this record, the V and J calls reflect TCRdb's handling and not the investigators' own analysis. The sample profile shows approximately 6,400 distinct CDR3 sequences; under 25% of them were found once. Around 9.7% of the sample lies in the top ten.

This clonotype registers as medium-sized (0.01 to 0.1%) within its sample. This clone's antigen is unknown. No base quality values were provided; no much bigger clone lies one nucleotide off. TCR beta rearrangements were amplified from genomic DNA isolated from peripheral blood, not from sorted cells or RNA. The origin of this receptor is a human donor in good health. The V and J genes are TRBV5-4 and TRBJ1-1, with the D segment identity uncertain. The sequencing sample was made of blood. The CDR3 region reads CASSPPMNTEAFF. The nucleotide sequence reads TGTGCCAGCAGCCCCCCTATGAACACTGAAGCTTTCTTT.